What follows are 10 T cell receptor beta chains derived from one specimen sequenced in a study of PD-L1 blockade in urothelial cancer. This table comes from immunoSEQ multiplex PCR, and its TCRdb copy is limited to in-frame clones, with some not included. The data show 30,000 to 45,000 clones, 90% seen once. Sequencing was performed on PBMCs, taken around atezolizumab (anti-PD-L1) treatment. The receptors were gathered from a man aged 65 to 85 with urothelial cancer.

The CDR3 sequence is CASSPQTTTNEKLFF. DNA of the CDR3: TGTGCCAGCTCACCACAGACAACAACTAATGAAAAACTGTTTTTT. The chain employs TRBV18 and TRBJ1-4; unclear D gene. Trimming took off 1 base at V and 0 bases at J, with 6 bases between the two ends. Germline V gene sequence: CDR1 KGHSH, CDR2 LQKENI. The CDR3 spans 15 residues. Together with reference TRBV18 and TRBJ1-4, the CDR3 gives the full variable domain: NAGVMQNPRHLVRRRGQEARLRCSPMKGHSHVYWYRQLPEEGLKFMVYLQKENIIDESGMPKERFSAEFPKEGPSILRIQQVVRGDSAAYFCASSPQTTTNEKLFFGSGTQLSVL.

A few counts support this clone. The rearrangement joins TRBV5-6 to TRBJ2-7, with 8 bases that match TRBD1. Germline V gene sequence: CDR1 SGHDT, CDR2 YYEEEE. The CDR3 contains 16 residues. Losses at the gene ends were 0 bases for V and 2 bases for J; bases not matched to a gene: 7. CDR3 residues: CASSLALGQVAYEQYF. In nucleotides, the CDR3 is TGTGCCAGCAGCTTGGCATTGGGACAGGTAGCCTACGAGCAGTACTTC.

This clone was counted once. This chain joins TRBV6-5 and TRBJ2-7; 12 bases are a match to TRBD1. The CDR3 spans 15 residues. V lost 0 bases and J lost 7; bases outside the gene matches: 4. Germline loops: CDR1 MNHEY, CDR2 SVGAGI. CDR3 nucleotides: TGTGCCAGCAGTTACTCGGGACAGGGGGCGAAAGAGCAGTACTTC. This codes for CASSYSGQGAKEQYF.

This rearrangement joins TRBV4-1 to TRBJ2-2, with 10 bases matching TRBD2. The length of the CDR3 is 16 residues. Per germline, CDR1 MGHRA and CDR2 YSYEKL. With V trimmed by 0 bases and J by 6 bases, 4 bases remained unmatched. The CDR3 DNA reads TGCGCCAGCAGCCAAGAACCCAGCGGGAGGGCCGGGGAGCTGTTTTTT. This translates into CASSQEPSGRAGELFF.

Comments on this clone: Compared with germline, one end of the junction differs, possibly owing to a read error. This sequence joins TRBV28 and TRBJ2-7, with 11 bases aligning to TRBD1. The CDR3 is 12 amino acids. Germline assignment: CDR1 MDHEN and CDR2 SYDVKM. The CDR3 nucleotides are TGTGCCAGCAGTCTCTCCCCGGGACAGGGGGTATTC. The encoded protein is CASSLSPGQGVF. The full variable domain, rest sourced from reference TRBV28 and TRBJ2-7, is DVKVTQSSRYLVKRTGEKVFLECVQDMDHENMFWYRQDPGLGLRLIYFSYDVKMKEKGDIPEGYSVSREKKERFSLILESASTNQTSMYLCASSLSPGQGVFGPGTRLTVT.

The rearrangement links TRBV6-6 to TRBJ2-1, with 11 nucleotides matching TRBD2. The CDR3 is 13 amino acids. The V segment lost 7 bases and the J segment 6 bases; nucleotides outside the gene matches: 2. From germline, CDR1 is MNHNY and CDR2 SVGAGI (reference sequence). The CDR3 spells CASKGTSGNEQFF. In DNA, the CDR3 is TGTGCCAGCAAAGGGACTAGCGGCAATGAGCAGTTCTTC.

This chain joins TRBV28 and TRBJ1-4; the D is unclear. The CDR3 is 14 residues long. Trimming removed 3 bases from V and 4 bases from J, with 9 bases in between. Germline V gives CDR1 MDHEN, CDR2 SYDVKM. CDR3 protein: CASSLAGLNEKLFF. CDR3 nucleotides: TGTGCCAGCAGTTTGGCAGGTCTTAATGAAAAACTGTTTTTT. Full variable domain (remainder filled in from reference TRBV28 and TRBJ1-4): DVKVTQSSRYLVKRTGEKVFLECVQDMDHENMFWYRQDPGLGLRLIYFSYDVKMKEKGDIPEGYSVSREKKERFSLILESASTNQTSMYLCASSLAGLNEKLFFGSGTQLSVL.

This sequence joins TRBV28 and TRBJ2-3, with D tentatively TRBD1 (5 bases). This CDR3 contains 14 residues. V was clipped by 5 bases and J by 1 base, with 10 bases between them. Germline CDR1 reads MDHEN; CDR2 reads SYDVKM. CDR3 residues: CASSPVGGTDTQYF. The CDR3 nucleotides read TGTGCCAGCAGTCCCGTAGGGGGCACAGATACGCAGTATTTT. The complete variable domain, with remaining parts taken from reference TRBV28 and TRBJ2-3, reads DVKVTQSSRYLVKRTGEKVFLECVQDMDHENMFWYRQDPGLGLRLIYFSYDVKMKEKGDIPEGYSVSREKKERFSLILESASTNQTSMYLCASSPVGGTDTQYFGPGTRLTVL.

The chain has TRBV19 and TRBJ2-2; 7 positions match TRBD2. Per germline, CDR1 LNHDA and CDR2 SQIVND (reference sequence). The trim removed 3 bases at V and 3 bases at J, leaving 4 bases unmatched. The CDR3 is 15 residues long. The chain's CDR3 is CASSIYSGHTGELFF. The CDR3 DNA reads as TGTGCCAGTAGTATTTATAGCGGGCACACCGGGGAGCTGTTTTTT. The full variable domain, its missing parts supplied by reference TRBV19 and TRBJ2-2, is DGGITQSPKYLFRKEGQNVTLSCEQNLNHDAMYWYRQDPGQGLRLIYYSQIVNDFQKGDIAEGYSVSREKKESFPLTVTSAQKNPTAFYLCASSIYSGHTGELFFGEGSRLTVL.

This chain links TRBV28 with TRBJ2-7; 9 nucleotides align to TRBD2. The ends lost 3 bases at V and 5 bases at J; junction bases unmatched: 5. CDR1 MDHEN and CDR2 SYDVKM come from the germline V gene. The CDR3 has 14 amino acids. The CDR3 DNA sequence: TGTGCCAGCAGTTTGTCGACTAGCGGAGACGAGCAGTACTTC. The encoded protein is CASSLSTSGDEQYF.